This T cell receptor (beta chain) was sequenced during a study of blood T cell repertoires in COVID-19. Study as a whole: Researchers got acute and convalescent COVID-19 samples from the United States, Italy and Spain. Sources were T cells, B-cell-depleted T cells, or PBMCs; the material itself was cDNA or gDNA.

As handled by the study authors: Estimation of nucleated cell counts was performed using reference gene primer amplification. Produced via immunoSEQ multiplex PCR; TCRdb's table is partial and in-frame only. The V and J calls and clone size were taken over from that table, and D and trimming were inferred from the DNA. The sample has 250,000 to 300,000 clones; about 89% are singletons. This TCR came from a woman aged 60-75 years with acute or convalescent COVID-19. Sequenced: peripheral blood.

This chain's CDR3 is CASSIGTSLSGANVLTF. In DNA form, the CDR3 reads TGTGCCAGTAGTATCGGGACAAGTCTCTCTGGGGCCAACGTCCTGACTTTC. The chain has TRBV19 and TRBJ2-6; D may be TRBD1 (6 bases). The CDR3 totals 17 residues. The germline V gene encodes CDR1 LNHDA and CDR2 SQIVND (reference sequence). Trimming removed 3 bases from V and 0 bases from J, with 12 bases in between.